This T cell receptor beta chain stems from a study of low-dose radiotherapy and immunotherapy resistance in tumors. Germline loops: CDR1 SGHTA, CDR2 FQGTGA. The CDR3 is 16 residues long. Losses at the gene ends were 6 bases for V and 5 bases for J; bases not matched to a gene: 6. First-strand cDNA used TRAV- and TRBV-specific primers, covering alpha and beta chains. It was with a constant-region primer and a V-primer adapter that TCRs were amplified over around 20 PCR cycles. Each CDR3 protein is one row after TCRdb ran MiXCR on the reads. The sample records around 10,000 distinct CDR3 sequences, 65% being singletons.

This sequence originates from a human donor with advanced metastatic prostate, ovarian, gallbladder or colorectal cancer (not recorded which). This table probably holds off-target reads from a library built for another chain. The rearrangement links TRBV7-3 to TRBJ2-2; TRBD2 matches at 13 bases. The CDR3 is CASRGLAGVGTGELFF. In nucleotides, the CDR3 is TGTGCCAGCAGAGGACTAGCGGGAGTGGGGACCGGGGAGCTGTTTTTT.